This T cell receptor beta chain was recorded in a study of T cells of healthy individuals. The V and J ends lost 6 bases and 4 bases respectively, with 19 bases between them. CDR1 and CDR2 from the germline V gene are DFQATT and SNEGSKA (reference sequence). This CDR3 spans 15 amino acids. MiXCR, applied by TCRdb to the 5' RACE reads, yields one record per CDR3 protein. This table holds about 41,000 distinct CDR3 sequences, about 4.2% found once. This clonotype has ten or more counts. The chain combines TRBV20-1 with TRBJ2-4; possibly TRBD1 or TRBD2 for D (5 bases each). The sequence was collected from a human donor in good health. This CDR3 is CSAPRRDGSKNIQYF. CDR3 DNA sequence: TGCAGTGCGCCTAGACGGGACGGCTCTAAAAACATTCAGTACTTC.